The rows below give T cell receptor beta chains drawn from one sample of a study of T cell repertoires in cytomegalovirus infection. For these TCRs, the target antigens are not known. TCRdb redid the calling of the reads with MiXCR, one entry per CDR3 protein. The table records 650,000 to 900,000 distinct CDR3 sequences, 25% to 30% of them present only once. This sample comprised cultured CD8+ T cells from PBMCs, obtained from culture after CMV antigen stimulation. These receptors all stem from a human donor in good health (CMV status not recorded). Some clones in this sample may be carry-over from other donors' samples. The CDR3 runs from the conserved cysteine through the conserved F or W. The D gene is left open where the match is weak. Clone sizes are given selectively: once, few, many, or a class where the clone is expanded.

>TRBV7-9|TRBJ2-1|-|-
TGTGCCAGCAGCTTTATTGCTCGACACAACTCCTACAATGAGCAGTTCTTC
CASSFIARHNSYNEQFF
>TRBV11-2|TRBJ2-1|-|-
TGTGCCAGCAGCTTATTTGACCTGGTCAATGAGCAGTTCTTC
CASSLFDLVNEQFF
>TRBV7-2|TRBJ2-3|TRBD2|-
TGTGCCAGCAGAGGTCGCGGGGGGGCCGGGAGAGATACGCAGTGTTTT
CASRGRGGAGRDTQCF
>TRBV29-1|TRBJ1-1|-|few
TGCAGCGCAGGAGGCATAAACACTGAAGCTTTCTTT
CSAGGINTEAFF
>TRBV6-2/TRBV6-3|TRBJ1-4|TRBD1|-
TGTGCCAGCGGATCCGGGACAGTTAATGAAAAACTGTTTTTT
CASGSGTVNEKLFF
>TRBV7-2|TRBJ2-3|TRBD2|many
TGTGCCAGCAGCTCCGGACTAGCGTTGAGCACAGATACGCAGTATTTT
CASSSGLALSTDTQYF
>TRBV19|TRBJ1-3|TRBD1|-
TGTGCCAGTAATCCCTTTGGGACAGACTCTGGAAACACCATATATTTT
CASNPFGTDSGNTIYF
>TRBV5-6|TRBJ2-1|-|-
TGTGCCAGCAGCTTGGCCAGTCCAGCGCGTGAGCAGTTCTTC
CASSLASPAREQFF
>TRBV19|TRBJ1-2|-|few
TGTGCCAGTAGTAATATTAACTATGGCTACACCTTC
CASSNINYGYTF
>TRBV4-1|TRBJ2-7|-|few
TGCGCCAGCAGCCAAGCGGCAGGATTCACCTACGAGCAGTACTTC
CASSQAAGFTYEQYF
>TRBV6-5|TRBJ2-4|TRBD2|-
TGTGCCAGCAGTTTTCTAGCGGGGGGTACAAACATTCAGTACTTC
CASSFLAGGTNIQYF
>TRBV28|TRBJ1-1|-|many
TGTGCCAGCAGAAGTGGGGGGCGCGTGAACACTGAAGCTTTCTTT
CASRSGGRVNTEAFF
>TRBV3-1|TRBJ1-1|-|-
TGTGCCAGCAGCCAATCCACCGAATCCGCCGCTTTCTTT
CASSQSTESAAFF
>TRBV7-6|TRBJ1-1|-|-
TGTGCCAGCAGCTTAGGGAGGGATGGTGGCACTGAAGCTTTCTTT
CASSLGRDGGTEAFF
>TRBV29-1|TRBJ2-1|TRBD1|few
TGCAGCGTTCGGGCCGTACAGGGGGAATCCCTAAGCTCCTACAATGAGCAGTTCTTC
CSVRAVQGESLSSYNEQFF
>TRBV4-1|TRBJ2-1|-|-
TGCGCCAGCAGCCAAGATTTGCAGGGGGAGGTTGAGCAGTTCTTC
CASSQDLQGEVEQFF
>TRBV27|TRBJ1-2|TRBD1|-
TGTGCCAGCAGTTCATGGGACAGGGGGCTTCCCGGCTATGGCTACACCTTC
CASSSWDRGLPGYGYTF
>TRBV10-3|TRBJ2-3|-|-
TGTGCCACCCCACCGGGGCTCTGCGGCACAGATACGCAGTATTTT
CATPPGLCGTDTQYF
>TRBV28|TRBJ1-2|TRBD1|-
TGTGCCAGCAGCCGACGGGACAGTTATGGCTACACCTTC
CASSRRDSYGYTF
>TRBV27|TRBJ2-3|TRBD1|-
TGTGCCAGCACTAGACAGGGGTGGGCAGATACGCAGTATTTT
CASTRQGWADTQYF
>TRBV28|TRBJ1-1|-|many
TGTGCCACCGAATTTAAGTTAGTTCCCACTGAAGCTTTCTTT
CATEFKLVPTEAFF